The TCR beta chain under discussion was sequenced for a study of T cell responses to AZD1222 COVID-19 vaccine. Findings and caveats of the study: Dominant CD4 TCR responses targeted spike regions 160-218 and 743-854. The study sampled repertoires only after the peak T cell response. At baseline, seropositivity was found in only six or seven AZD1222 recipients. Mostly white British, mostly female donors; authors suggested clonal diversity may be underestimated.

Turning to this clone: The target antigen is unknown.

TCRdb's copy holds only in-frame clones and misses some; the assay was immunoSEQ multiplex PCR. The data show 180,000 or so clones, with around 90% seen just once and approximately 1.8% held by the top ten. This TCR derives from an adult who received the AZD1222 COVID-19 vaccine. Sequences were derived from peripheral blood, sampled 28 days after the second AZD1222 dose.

The CDR3 DNA is TGCGCCAGCAGCTTACAGGGTGGTACGCAGTATTTT. It specifies CASSLQGGTQYF. This rearrangement joins TRBV5-1 to TRBJ2-3; D is possibly TRBD1 (6 bases). The CDR3 totals 12 residues. The germline V gene encodes CDR1 SGHRS and CDR2 YFSETQ. V lost 2 bases and J 8 bases, leaving 9 bases between the germline ends.